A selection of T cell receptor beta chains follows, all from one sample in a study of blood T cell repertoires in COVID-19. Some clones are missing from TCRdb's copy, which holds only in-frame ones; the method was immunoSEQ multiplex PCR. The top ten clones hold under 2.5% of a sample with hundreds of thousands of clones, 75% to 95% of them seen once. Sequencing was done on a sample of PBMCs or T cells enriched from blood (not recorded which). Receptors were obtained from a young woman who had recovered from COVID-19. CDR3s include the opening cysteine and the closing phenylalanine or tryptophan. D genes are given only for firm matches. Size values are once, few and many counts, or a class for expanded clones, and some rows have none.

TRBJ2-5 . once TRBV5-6 CASSWDNQETQYF TGTGCCAGCAGCTGGGACAACCAAGAGACCCAGTACTTC
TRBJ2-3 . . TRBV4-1 CASSLLDISADTQYF TGCGCCAGCAGCCTCCTGGACATATCGGCAGATACGCAGTATTTT
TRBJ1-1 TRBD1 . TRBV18 CASSLGQGNTEAFF TGTGCCAGCTCGTTGGGACAGGGAAACACTGAAGCTTTCTTT
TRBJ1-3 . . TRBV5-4 CATGREAGNTIYF TGTGCCACCGGACGGGAGGCTGGAAACACCATATATTTT
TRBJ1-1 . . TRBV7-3 CASRGNQNTEAFF TGTGCCAGCAGGGGCAACCAGAACACTGAAGCTTTCTTT
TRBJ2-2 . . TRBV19 CASSKHRDRNTGELFF TGTGCCAGTAGTAAACACAGGGACCGGAACACCGGGGAGCTGTTTTTT
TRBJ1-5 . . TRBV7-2 CASSLTWGDRQPQHF TGTGCCAGCAGCTTAACATGGGGGGACCGACAGCCCCAGCATTTT
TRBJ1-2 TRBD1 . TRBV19 CASKSGQGGGGYTF TGTGCCAGTAAAAGTGGACAGGGAGGTGGTGGCTACACCTTC
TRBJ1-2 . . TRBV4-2 CASSQDRRGLNYGYTF TGTGCCAGCAGCCAAGATCGTCGCGGGTTAAACTATGGCTACACCTTC
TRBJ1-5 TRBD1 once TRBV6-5 CASNPGQGYNQPQHF TGTGCCAGCAATCCGGGACAGGGGTACAATCAGCCCCAGCATTTT
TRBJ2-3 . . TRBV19 CASSRGSSSTDTQYF TGTGCCAGTAGTCGGGGATCCTCTAGCACAGATACGCAGTATTTT
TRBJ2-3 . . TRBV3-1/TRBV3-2 CASSQGGGDTQYF TGTGCCAGCAGCCAAGGAGGGGGAGATACGCAGTATTTT
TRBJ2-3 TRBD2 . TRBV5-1 CASSLGLAGSSTDTQYF TGCGCCAGCAGCTTGGGACTAGCGGGTTCTAGCACAGATACGCAGTATTTT
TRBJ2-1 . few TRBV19 CASSPSLAPAYNEQFF TGTGCCAGTAGCCCCTCACTAGCACCAGCCTACAATGAGCAGTTCTTC
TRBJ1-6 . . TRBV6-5 CASSYIGAGRNSPLHF TGTGCCAGCAGTTACATAGGCGCAGGGCGGAATTCACCCCTCCACTTT
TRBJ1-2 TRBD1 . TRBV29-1 CSAGGPGQGTDYGYTF TGCAGCGCTGGGGGACCGGGACAGGGGACGGACTATGGCTACACCTTC
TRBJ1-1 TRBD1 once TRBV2 CASRKDRGGINTEAFF TGTGCCAGCAGAAAGGACAGGGGGGGAATAAACACTGAAGCTTTCTTT
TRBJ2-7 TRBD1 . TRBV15 CATASGTGSHEQYF TGTGCCACCGCATCCGGGACAGGGTCCCACGAGCAGTACTTC
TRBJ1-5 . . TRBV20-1 CSASQSSNQPQHF TGCAGTGCTAGTCAGTCTAGCAATCAGCCCCAGCATTTT
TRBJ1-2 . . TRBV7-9 CASIIGDYGYTF TGTGCCAGCATTATAGGGGACTATGGCTACACCTTC
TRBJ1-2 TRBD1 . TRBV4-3 CASSPRTTWDRGDGYTF TGCGCCAGCAGCCCAAGAACCACTTGGGACAGGGGGGATGGCTACACCTTC
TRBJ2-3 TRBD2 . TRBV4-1 CASSQFLLAGSTDTQYF TGCGCCAGCAGCCAATTTCTACTAGCGGGGAGCACAGATACGCAGTATTTT
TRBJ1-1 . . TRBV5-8 CASSRRGGAFF TGTGCCAGCAGTCGTAGGGGGGGAGCTTTCTTT
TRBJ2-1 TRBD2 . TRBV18 CASSPPTAGLYNEQFF TGTGCCAGCTCACCACCGACAGCGGGACTCTACAATGAGCAGTTCTTC
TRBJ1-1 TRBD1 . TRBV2 CASNLETGGATEAFF TGTGCCAGCAATCTCGAGACAGGGGGGGCCACTGAAGCTTTCTTT
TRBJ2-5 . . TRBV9 CASSVGRGQETQYF TGTGCCAGCAGCGTAGGTAGAGGCCAAGAGACCCAGTACTTC
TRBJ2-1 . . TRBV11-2 CASSPNRLYNEQFF TGTGCCAGCAGCCCGAATCGGTTATACAATGAGCAGTTCTTC
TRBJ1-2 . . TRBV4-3 CASSQDGGLRGYTF TGCGCCAGCAGCCAAGACGGGGGGCTTCGGGGCTACACCTTC
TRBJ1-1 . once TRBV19 CASSMPGFGTEAFF TGTGCCAGTAGTATGCCGGGGTTCGGCACTGAAGCTTTCTTT
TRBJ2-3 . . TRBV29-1 CSSDRGPTDTQYF TGCAGCTCTGACCGAGGTCCCACAGATACGCAGTATTTT
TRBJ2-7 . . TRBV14 CASSQYPGTYEQYF TGTGCCAGCAGCCAATACCCGGGAACCTACGAGCAGTACTTC
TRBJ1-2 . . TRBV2 CASSVTRGDGYTF TGTGCCAGCAGTGTGACCAGGGGAGATGGCTACACCTTC
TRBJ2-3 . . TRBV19 CASSRVEGVTDTQYF TGTGCCAGTAGTAGGGTTGAGGGGGTCACAGATACGCAGTATTTT
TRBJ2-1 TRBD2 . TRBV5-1 CASSWIAGNNEQFF TGCGCCAGCAGTTGGATAGCGGGAAACAATGAGCAGTTCTTC
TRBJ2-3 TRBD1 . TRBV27 CASSFDRGGNPDTQYF TGTGCCAGCAGCTTTGACAGGGGCGGAAATCCAGATACGCAGTATTTT
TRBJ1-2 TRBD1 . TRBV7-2 CASSPAPGQGQGYTF TGTGCCAGCAGCCCAGCACCGGGACAGGGTCAAGGCTACACCTTC
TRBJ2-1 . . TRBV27 CASRTSLMGYNEQFF TGTGCCAGCAGGACATCATTAATGGGTTACAATGAGCAGTTCTTC